This is a list of T cell receptor beta chains from one sample in a study of blood T cell repertoires in COVID-19. Measured with immunoSEQ multiplex PCR; TCRdb has only the in-frame clones, and not every one. The sample contains 200,000 to 250,000 clones, under 90% of which appear only once. Specimen: PBMCs or T cells enriched from blood (not recorded which). These receptors originate from a woman aged 45-65 years who had been exposed to COVID-19. The CDR3 runs from the conserved cysteine through the conserved F or W.

J gene,V gene,CDR3 protein
TRBJ1-1,TRBV28,CASSSGTLSIPEAFF
TRBJ2-7,TRBV29-1,CSVGPRGPPNEQYF
TRBJ1-1,TRBV27,CASSLVWAGSLNTEAFF
TRBJ1-5,TRBV5-6,CASSLGQGGQPQHF
TRBJ1-5,TRBV24-1,CATSSDRANQPQHF
TRBJ2-1,TRBV29-1,CSSRSGTVHEQFF
TRBJ2-6,TRBV7-3,CASSPRQGLSSGANVLTF
TRBJ1-5,TRBV6-2/TRBV6-3,CASSSPGTGGIYSNQPQHF
TRBJ1-5,TRBV28,CASSFIDRGHAQPQHF
TRBJ2-7,TRBV13,CASSSDRSSYEQYF
TRBJ2-1,TRBV9,CASSPDYLYNEQFF
TRBJ1-1,TRBV7-9,CASSLTDRGTEAFF
TRBJ2-3,TRBV10-1,CASSATGGQDTQYF
TRBJ2-5,TRBV2,CASSPRQGTETQYF
TRBJ2-1,TRBV19,CASSPPRGRGITKDNEQFF
TRBJ1-1,TRBV6-2/TRBV6-3,CASSSGAEAFF
TRBJ1-5,TRBV10-1,CASSEAGSWNQPQHF
TRBJ2-1,TRBV2,CASSERTSGYNEQFF
TRBJ1-4,TRBV6-5,CASRTGGEEKLFF
TRBJ1-1,TRBV10-3,CAIRTGKGDTEAFF
TRBJ1-1,TRBV19,CASRHRVGTEAFF
TRBJ1-6,TRBV7-9,CASSFGQLGSPLHF
TRBJ1-2,TRBV27,CASSSTRQAPNGYTF
TRBJ1-2,TRBV9,CASSPLGAGGYTF
TRBJ1-1,TRBV11-2,CASSLGTAGNTEAFF
TRBJ1-2,TRBV2,CASSEGGDYGYTF
TRBJ2-5,TRBV7-8,CASSFARGLETQYF
TRBJ1-1,TRBV23-1,CASSQSGRVGTEAFF
TRBJ2-5,TRBV12-3/TRBV12-4,CASTADRRETQYF
TRBJ1-6,TRBV7-9,CASSDSQASPLHF
TRBJ1-2,TRBV29-1,CSVELGGGSNYGYTF
TRBJ2-7,TRBV11-3,CASSLKRGGEQYF
TRBJ2-1,TRBV24-1,CATSDPSGNNEQFF
TRBJ1-2,TRBV12-3/TRBV12-4,CASSLGQGFGYTF
TRBJ1-1,TRBV5-4,CASSRRTNTEAFF
TRBJ1-4,TRBV19,CASTPAGGAEKLFF
TRBJ1-3,TRBV7-7,CASSQGWGQGPHSGNTIYF
TRBJ1-2,TRBV9,CASSVGGQGALAF